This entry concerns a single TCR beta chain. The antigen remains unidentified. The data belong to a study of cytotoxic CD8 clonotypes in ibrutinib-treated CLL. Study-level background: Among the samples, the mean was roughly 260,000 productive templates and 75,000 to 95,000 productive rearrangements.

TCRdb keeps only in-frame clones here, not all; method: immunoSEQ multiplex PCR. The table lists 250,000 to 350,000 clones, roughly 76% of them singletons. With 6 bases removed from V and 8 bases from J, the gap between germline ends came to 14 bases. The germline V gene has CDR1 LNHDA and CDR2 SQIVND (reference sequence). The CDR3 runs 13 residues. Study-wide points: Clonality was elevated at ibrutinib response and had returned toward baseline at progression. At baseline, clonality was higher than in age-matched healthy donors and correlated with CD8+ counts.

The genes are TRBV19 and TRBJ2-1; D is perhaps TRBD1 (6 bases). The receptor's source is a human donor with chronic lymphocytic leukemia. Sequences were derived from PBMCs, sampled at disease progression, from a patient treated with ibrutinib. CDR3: CASSENRDHEQFF. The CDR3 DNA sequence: TGTGCCAGTAGCGAGAACAGGGACCATGAGCAGTTCTTC. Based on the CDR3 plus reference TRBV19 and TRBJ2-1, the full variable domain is DGGITQSPKYLFRKEGQNVTLSCEQNLNHDAMYWYRQDPGQGLRLIYYSQIVNDFQKGDIAEGYSVSREKKESFPLTVTSAQKNPTAFYLCASSENRDHEQFFGPGTRLTVL.